This T cell receptor beta chain was obtained from a study of blood T cell repertoires in COVID-19. The protocol was immunoSEQ multiplex PCR, while the TCRdb copy is restricted to in-frame clones and leaves out a portion. The profile shows 250,000 or so clones, approximately 85% of them singletons. Donors of Cohort 3 who recovered were those that had two negative PCRs, clearance, or symptom resolution. Deletions cut 5 bases from V and 8 bases from J, with 12 bases between. Germline assignment: CDR1 SGHVS and CDR2 FQNEAQ. The CDR3 is 12 amino acids. The sequenced sample consisted of PBMCs or T cells enriched from blood (not recorded which). The receptor was isolated from a woman aged 50 to 60 who had recovered from COVID-19. The chain has TRBV7-8 and TRBJ1-1; D gene unclear. CDR3 in amino acids: CASSRTGEEAFF. CDR3 coding DNA: TGTGCCAGCAGCCGGACCGGGGAAGAAGCTTTCTTT.